One T cell receptor beta chain is described in this entry. Its specificity is unknown. The sample is drawn from a study of cytomegalovirus exposure and HLA in healthy donors. Turning to the study itself: The use of the same platform for the approximately 130 validation repertoires and the roughly 700 first-cohort repertoires was reported by a later analysis.

Study results and limitations: Some public TCRs appeared in many individuals, while most sequences were rare. As was reported, the classifier diagnosed cytomegalovirus status with high specificity and sensitivity.

Separate from the approximately 650-subject first cohort, the roughly 120-subject validation cohort was the one that the donors belonged to. Repertoires were generated with immunoSEQ multiplex PCR, while TCRdb's copy carries only in-frame clones and drops some. Of 45,000 to 60,000 clones listed, approximately 93% are singletons. Germline V CDR1 and CDR2: SGHDT, YYEEEE. This CDR3 is built from 14 residues. V shed 4 bases and J 5 bases; nucleotides not matched to a gene: 1. V usage is TRBV5-6 and J usage is TRBJ1-6, with TRBD1 matching 9 bases. This clonotype was obtained from a woman younger than 30 in good health and CMV-seronegative. The material sequenced was PBMCs. The CDR3, as DNA: TGTGCCAGCAGCCGGACAGGGGATAATTCACCCCTCCACTTT. It translates to CASSRTGDNSPLHF.